Many counts were recorded for the clone carrying this T cell receptor beta chain. The antigen is unknown. These data belong to a study of T cells in Graves' hyperthyroidism and ophthalmopathy. Study-wide background: Staff took peripheral blood when the initial diagnosis was made, before any treatment began. Study results and limitations: Ophthalmopathy got predicted by the model a median 6.5 months before its onset.

V was shortened by 6 bases and J by 2 bases, with 10 bases between the two germline ends. This CDR3 spans 13 amino acids. Germline CDR1 MDHEN, CDR2 SYDVKM. Amplified TCR beta CDR3 regions derived from RNA transcripts. TCR CDR3 underwent first-round RT-PCR with the HTBI primer set. TCRdb fed the multiplex PCR reads into MiXCR, producing one record per CDR3 protein. The sample records 360,000 or so distinct CDR3 sequences, around 18% being singletons. The chain joins TRBV28 to TRBJ2-5, with D possibly matching TRBD1 (6 bases). The sample comprised blood. This receptor was taken from a woman aged 40 to 50 with Graves' ophthalmopathy. CDR3 region: CASRPRGQETQYF. The CDR3 nucleotides are TGTGCCAGCAGGCCCAGGGGACAAGAGACCCAGTACTTC.